The sequence of this T cell receptor beta chain was determined in a study of graft-versus-host responses after intestinal transplantation. For the study at large: Every transplant recipient was induced with anti-thymocyte globulin, then maintained on tacrolimus and steroids for two to three years. Notes on the study in general: Marrow from the recipient contained GvH clones, some of which had appeared first in ileum or blood.

Stimulators, 200,000 irradiated and violet-dye-labeled cells, were plated with 200,000 CFSE-labeled responder cells. After the reaction, the investigators sorted the proliferating CFSE-low CD3+CD4+ and CD3+CD8+ responders. Germline CDR1 KGHSH, CDR2 LQKENI. V lost 3 bases and J lost 8; bases outside the gene matches: 8. This CDR3 has 15 amino acids. The assay was immunoSEQ multiplex PCR, and TCRdb's table has in-frame clones only and misses some. There are about 21,000 clones in the sample; 56% occur only once, and approximately 0.93% lies in the top ten. The V call is TRBV18, the J call TRBJ1-4, with 8 nucleotides matching TRBD1. Sequenced here: alloreactive CD4+ T cells from a mixed lymphocyte reaction culture, sampled before intestinal transplant. Sample subset: CFSE-low proliferating T cells sorted from roughly six-day pre-transplant mixed lymphocyte reaction (GvH or HvG direction). The receptor comes from a human patient who received an intestinal transplant. The CDR3 DNA reads TGTGCCAGCTCACCGGGGAGGACAGGGCACGAAAAACTGTTTTTT. This sequence encodes CASSPGRTGHEKLFF.